The 13 T cell receptor beta chains below come from one sample, sequenced in a study of Graves' ophthalmopathy and Graves' hyperthyroidism (dated by TCRdb to the late 2010s). These reads were obtained on an Illumina HiSeq 2000. TCR beta CDR3 regions were amplified from RNA transcripts for repertoire sequencing. The first round of RT-PCR was done with HTBI primers and the Qiagen OneStep RT-PCR kit, and was followed by a second round of multiplex PCR, then size selection and purification. TCRdb reprocessing: public reads trimmed at Q25 with fastp, clones called with MiXCR, in-frame beta chains kept. Rows are combined by CDR3 protein, so each entry shows the most common genes and DNA. The sample table lists almost 750,000 distinct CDR3 sequences, roughly two fifths of them with a count of one. The ten largest make up approximately 43% of the sample. Specimen: peripheral blood. These receptors came from an adult man with Graves' ophthalmopathy.

The rearrangement joins TRBV2 to TRBJ1-5; D is unresolved. Germline CDR1 is SNHLY and CDR2 is FYNNEI. Trimming removed 5 bases from V and 3 bases from J, with 23 bases in between. The CDR3 is 18 residues long. The CDR3 reads CASSYRIRQVHDNQPQHF. CDR3 in DNA: TGTGCCAGCAGTTACCGGATCAGGCAGGTTCATGACAATCAGCCCCAGCATTTT. The complete variable domain, with remaining parts taken from reference TRBV2 and TRBJ1-5, reads EPEVTQTPSHQVTQMGQEVILRCVPISNHLYFYWYRQILGQKVEFLVSFYNNEISEKSEIFDDQFSVERPDGSNFTLKIRSTKLEDSAMYFCASSYRIRQVHDNQPQHFGDGTRLSIL.

In its sample, this clonotype was seen many times. The gene calls are TRBV9 and TRBJ1-6, with 9 bases that match TRBD1. The CDR3 is 16 amino acids. V shed 0 bases and J 11 bases; nucleotides not matched to a gene: 9. CDR1 is SGDLS, CDR2 YYNGEE, per germline. The CDR3 region is CASSVEGDRVPAPLHF. The CDR3 region has the DNA TGTGCCAGCAGCGTAGAGGGGGACAGGGTTCCGGCACCCCTCCACTTT.

The chain joins TRBV10-3 to TRBJ1-5, with 7 bases that match TRBD1. Germline CDR1 is ENHRY and CDR2 is SYGVKD. V dropped 6 bases and J dropped 0; count of bases not matched to a gene: 2. The CDR3 spans 14 residues. The CDR3 bases are TGTGCCATCAGAGGGACAGCTAGCAATCAGCCCCAGCATTTT. It translates to CAIRGTASNQPQHF.

This chain joins TRBV2 and TRBJ2-5; TRBD1 agrees at 10 bases. CDR3 length equals 13 residues. The germline gives CDR1 SNHLY, CDR2 FYNNEI. V lost 6 bases, J lost 11 bases, and 9 bases stayed unmatched. This chain's CDR3 is CASRDRGVENQYF. CDR3 sequence (DNA): TGTGCCAGCAGGGACAGGGGGGTGGAGAATCAGTACTTC.

This clonotype was picked up a small number of times. This chain connects TRBV25-1 to TRBJ1-2; D not certain. CDR1 and CDR2 (germline): MGHDK, SYGVNS. CDR3 size: 13 residues. Trimming left V 5 bases short and J 4 bases short, with 11 bases between. CDR3 amino acids: CASSFIGSYGYTF. The DNA for the CDR3 is TGTGCCAGCAGTTTTATAGGGTCCTATGGCTACACCTTC.

The chain is built from TRBV19 and TRBJ1-5; 9 nucleotides agree with TRBD1. V lost 8 bases, J lost 1 base, and 9 bases stayed unmatched. Germline V gene data show CDR1 as LNHDA and CDR2 as SQIVND (reference sequence). The CDR3 is made up of 16 amino acids. The CDR3 is CASGTGRIGSNQPQHF. DNA for the CDR3: TGTGCCAGTGGGACAGGGAGAATTGGAAGCAATCAGCCCCAGCATTTT.

The V and J genes are TRBV4-3 and TRBJ1-2, with a possible D match to TRBD1 (5 bases). Trimming took 1 base from V and 4 from J, leaving 13 bases between them. CDR3 size: 15 residues. CDR1 LGHNA and CDR2 YSLEER come from the germline V gene. The CDR3 coding sequence is TGCGCCAGCAGCCAAGTAAGGGGCTCTGGCTATGGCTACACCTTC. As protein: CASSQVRGSGYGYTF.

A word on this clonotype: The CDR3 ends on some other residue instead of the conserved phenylalanine or tryptophan, so this is likely a read error. The limits of the CDR3 on the DNA are not certain, so only TCRdb's listed CDR3 is given. The chain couples TRBV28 to TRBJ2-5; TRBD2 was called by the table and not checked on the DNA. The length of the CDR3 is 12 amino acids, counting both ends. CDR1 is MDHEN, CDR2 SYDVKM, per germline. The CDR3 sequence: CASSIGTGTVLV.

The chain carries TRBV7-9 and TRBJ2-5, with 15 bases aligning to TRBD2. Germline CDR1 and CDR2: SEHNR and FQNEAQ (reference sequence). J was trimmed by 4 bases and V by 5 bases; bases with no gene match: 14. The CDR3 length is 19 residues. The CDR3 region is CASSLGLAGGIEVGETQYF. Written as DNA, the CDR3 is TGTGCCAGCAGCCTAGGACTAGCGGGGGGGATTGAGGTTGGAGAGACCCAGTACTTC. Complete variable domain (other parts from reference TRBV7-9 and TRBJ2-5): DTGVSQNPRHKITKRGQNVTFRCDPISEHNRLYWYRQTLGQGPEFLTYFQNEAQLEKSRLLSDRFSAERPKGSFSTLEIQRTEQGDSAMYLCASSLGLAGGIEVGETQYFGPGTRLLVL.

This clonotype turned up a few times. The chain joins TRBV4-2 to TRBJ2-5; D is unclear. The CDR3 has 14 amino acids. V lost 2 bases, J lost 0 bases, and 7 bases lay in between. Germline lookup yields CDR1 LGHNA and CDR2 YNFKEQ. The CDR3 region is CASSQRRDQETQYF. CDR3 sequence (DNA): TGTGCCAGCAGCCAAAGACGGGACCAAGAGACCCAGTACTTC.

The table lists this clonotype with a few counts. The chain is built from TRBV9 and TRBJ2-3, with D possibly being TRBD2 (6 bases). Per the germline V gene, CDR1 is SGDLS and CDR2 is YYNGEE. CDR3 length equals 15 residues. V was shortened by 4 bases and J by 4 bases, with 16 bases between the two germline ends. The DNA for the CDR3 is TGTGCCAGCAGCAAGAGAGTGGCTAGCGCAGATACGCAGTATTTT. This gives the protein CASSKRVASADTQYF.

This clonotype was recorded a few times. J is TRBJ1-1 and V is TRBV19, with 8 bases aligning to TRBD1. Unmatched junction bases numbered 0, after V lost 1 base and J lost 5 bases. The CDR3 has 13 residues. Germline lookup yields CDR1 LNHDA and CDR2 SQIVND (reference sequence). The CDR3 DNA reads TGTGCCAGTAGTATAGGACAGGGGACTGAAGCTTTCTTT. This encodes CASSIGQGTEAFF.

The V and J genes are TRBV24-1 and TRBJ2-3, with D perhaps matching TRBD1 or TRBD2 (6 bases each). Germline V gene sequence: CDR1 KGHDR, CDR2 SFDVKD. CDR3 size: 17 residues. Trimming left V 6 bases short and J 2 bases short, with 20 bases between. As DNA, the CDR3 is TGTGCCACCAGTTACGGGGGCGCGGCCGTCCTCACAGATACGCAGTATTTT. Its protein is CATSYGGAAVLTDTQYF.